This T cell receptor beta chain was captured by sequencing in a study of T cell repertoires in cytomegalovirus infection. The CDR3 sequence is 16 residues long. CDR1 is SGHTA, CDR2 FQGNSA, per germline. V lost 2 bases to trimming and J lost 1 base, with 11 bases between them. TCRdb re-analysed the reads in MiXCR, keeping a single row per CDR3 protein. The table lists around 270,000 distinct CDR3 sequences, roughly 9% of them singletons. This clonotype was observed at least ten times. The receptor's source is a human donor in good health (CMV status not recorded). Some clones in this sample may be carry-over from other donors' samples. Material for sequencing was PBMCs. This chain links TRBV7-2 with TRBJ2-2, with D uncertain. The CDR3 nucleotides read TGTGCCAGCAGCTTACCTCGACTTGGGAACACCGGGGAGCTGTTTTTT. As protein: CASSLPRLGNTGELFF.